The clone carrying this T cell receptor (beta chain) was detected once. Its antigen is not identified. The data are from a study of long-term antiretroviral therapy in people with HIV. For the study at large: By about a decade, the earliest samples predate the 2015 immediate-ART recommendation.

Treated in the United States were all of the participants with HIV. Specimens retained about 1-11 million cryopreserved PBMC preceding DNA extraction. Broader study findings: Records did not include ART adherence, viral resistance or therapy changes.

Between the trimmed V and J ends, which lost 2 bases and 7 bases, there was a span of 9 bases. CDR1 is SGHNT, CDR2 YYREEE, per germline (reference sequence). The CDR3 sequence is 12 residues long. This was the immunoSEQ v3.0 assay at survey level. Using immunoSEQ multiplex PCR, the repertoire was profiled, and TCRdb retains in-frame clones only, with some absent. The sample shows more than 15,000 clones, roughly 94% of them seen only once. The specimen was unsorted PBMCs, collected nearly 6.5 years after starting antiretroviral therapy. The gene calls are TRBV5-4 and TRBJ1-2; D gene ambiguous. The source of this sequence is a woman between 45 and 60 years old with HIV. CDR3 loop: CASSFRGSGYTF. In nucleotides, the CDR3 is TGTGCCAGCAGCTTCCGAGGTAGTGGCTACACCTTC.